This T cell receptor beta chain was documented in a study of blood T cell repertoires in COVID-19. On the study more broadly: Samples came from the United States, Italy and Spain, spanning acute and convalescent COVID-19. In each case, the material was cDNA or gDNA derived from T cells, B-cell-depleted T cells, or PBMCs.

Here immunoSEQ multiplex PCR was the method, and the copy in TCRdb shows in-frame clones only, minus some. The sample lists some 300,000 clones; approximately 84% were seen once. Germline loops: CDR1 SNHLY, CDR2 FYNNEI. Trimming pared 8 bases from V and 2 bases from J, leaving 16 bases between. CDR3 length: 15 amino acids. Ages ranged from about 18 to 89 years, with residence in around 24 US areas. Each recovered donor of Cohort 3 presented with two negative PCRs, clearance, or symptom resolution. The V call is TRBV2, the J call TRBJ1-5, with D unclear. This receptor was obtained from a man younger than 40 who had recovered from COVID-19. The sequencing input was PBMCs or T cells enriched from blood (not recorded which). CDR3 coding DNA: TGTGCCAGCGGTTGGGAGGGTTGGGGCAATCAGCCCCAGCATTTT. This encodes CASGWEGWGNQPQHF.